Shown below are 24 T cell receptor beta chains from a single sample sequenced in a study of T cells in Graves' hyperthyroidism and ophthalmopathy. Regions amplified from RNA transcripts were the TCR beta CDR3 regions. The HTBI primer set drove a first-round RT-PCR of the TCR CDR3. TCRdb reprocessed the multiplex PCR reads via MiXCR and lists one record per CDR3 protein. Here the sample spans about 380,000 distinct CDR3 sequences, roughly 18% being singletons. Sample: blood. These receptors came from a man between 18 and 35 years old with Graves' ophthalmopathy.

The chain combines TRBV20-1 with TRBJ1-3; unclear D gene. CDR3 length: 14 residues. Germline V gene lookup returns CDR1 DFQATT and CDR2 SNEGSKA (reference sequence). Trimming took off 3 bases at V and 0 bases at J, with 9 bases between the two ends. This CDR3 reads CSASPQVSGNTIYF. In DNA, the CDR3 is TGCAGTGCTAGTCCCCAGGTCTCTGGAAACACCATATATTTT.

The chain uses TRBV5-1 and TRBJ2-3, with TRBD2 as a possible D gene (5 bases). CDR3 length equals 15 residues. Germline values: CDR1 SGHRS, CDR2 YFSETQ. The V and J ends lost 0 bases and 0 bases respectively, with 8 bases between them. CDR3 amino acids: CASSLDGLSTDTQYF. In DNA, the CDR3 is TGCGCCAGCAGCTTGGATGGACTTAGCACAGATACGCAGTATTTT.

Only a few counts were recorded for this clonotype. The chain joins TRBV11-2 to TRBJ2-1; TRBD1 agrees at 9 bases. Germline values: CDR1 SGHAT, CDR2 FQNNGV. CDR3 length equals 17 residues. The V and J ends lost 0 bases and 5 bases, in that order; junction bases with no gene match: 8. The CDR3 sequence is CASSLEVGQGFNNEQFF. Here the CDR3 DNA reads TGTGCCAGCAGCTTAGAGGTCGGACAGGGGTTCAACAATGAGCAGTTCTTC. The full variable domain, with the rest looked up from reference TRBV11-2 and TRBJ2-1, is EAGVAQSPRYKIIEKRQSVAFWCNPISGHATLYWYQQILGQGPKLLIQFQNNGVVDDSQLPKDRFSAERLKGVDSTLKIQPAKLEDSAVYLCASSLEVGQGFNNEQFFGPGTRLTVL.

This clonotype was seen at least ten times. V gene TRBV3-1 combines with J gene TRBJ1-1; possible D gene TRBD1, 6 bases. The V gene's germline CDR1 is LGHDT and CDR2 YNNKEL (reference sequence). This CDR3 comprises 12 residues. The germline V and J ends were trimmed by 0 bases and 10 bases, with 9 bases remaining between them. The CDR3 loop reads CASSQDTRGAFF. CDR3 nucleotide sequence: TGTGCCAGCAGCCAAGATACCAGGGGAGCTTTCTTT.

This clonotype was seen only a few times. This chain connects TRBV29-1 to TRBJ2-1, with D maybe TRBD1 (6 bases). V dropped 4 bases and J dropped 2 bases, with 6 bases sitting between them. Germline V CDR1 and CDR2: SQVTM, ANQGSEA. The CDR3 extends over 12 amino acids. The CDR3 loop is CSVGDTYNEQFF. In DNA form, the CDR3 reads TGCAGCGTTGGGGACACCTACAATGAGCAGTTCTTC.

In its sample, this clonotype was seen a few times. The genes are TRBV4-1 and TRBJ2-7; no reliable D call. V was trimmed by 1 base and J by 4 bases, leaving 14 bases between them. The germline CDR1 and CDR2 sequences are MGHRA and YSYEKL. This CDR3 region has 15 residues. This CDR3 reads CASSQVTTVGYEQYF. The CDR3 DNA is TGCGCCAGCAGCCAAGTAACCACGGTTGGGTACGAGCAGTACTTC.

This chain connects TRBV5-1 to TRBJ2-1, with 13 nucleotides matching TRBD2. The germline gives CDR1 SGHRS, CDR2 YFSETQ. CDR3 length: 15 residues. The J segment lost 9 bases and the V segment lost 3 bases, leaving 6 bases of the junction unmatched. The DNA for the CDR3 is TGCGCCAGCAGCTATACTAGCGGGGGGGGGATTGAGCAGTTCTTC. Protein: CASSYTSGGGIEQFF.

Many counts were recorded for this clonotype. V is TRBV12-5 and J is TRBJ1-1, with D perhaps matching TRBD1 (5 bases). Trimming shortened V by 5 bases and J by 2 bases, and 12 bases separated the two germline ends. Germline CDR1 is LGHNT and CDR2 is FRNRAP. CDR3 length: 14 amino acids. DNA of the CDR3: TGTGCTAGTGGTGTGGGGACCCGCAACACTGAAGCTTTCTTT. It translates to CASGVGTRNTEAFF.

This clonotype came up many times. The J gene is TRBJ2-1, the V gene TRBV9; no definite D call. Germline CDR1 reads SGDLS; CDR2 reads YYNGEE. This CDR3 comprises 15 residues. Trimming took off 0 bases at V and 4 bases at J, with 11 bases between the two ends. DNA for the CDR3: TGTGCCAGCAGCGTAGAAACGGGCGCTTACAATGAGCAGTTCTTC. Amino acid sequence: CASSVETGAYNEQFF.

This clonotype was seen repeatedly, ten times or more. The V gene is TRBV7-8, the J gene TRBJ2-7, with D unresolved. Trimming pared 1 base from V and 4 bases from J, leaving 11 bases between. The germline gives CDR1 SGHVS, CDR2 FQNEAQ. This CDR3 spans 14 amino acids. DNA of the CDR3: TGTGCCAGCAGCTTAGACAGTGGCTCTTACGAGCAGTACTTC. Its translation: CASSLDSGSYEQYF.

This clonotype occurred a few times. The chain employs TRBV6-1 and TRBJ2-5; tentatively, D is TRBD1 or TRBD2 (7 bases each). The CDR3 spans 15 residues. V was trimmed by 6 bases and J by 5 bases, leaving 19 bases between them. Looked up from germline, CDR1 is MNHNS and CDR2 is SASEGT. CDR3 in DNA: TGTGCCAGCAGCCAGGGGGGGGGCATACAGGAGACCCAGTACTTC. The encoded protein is CASSQGGGIQETQYF.

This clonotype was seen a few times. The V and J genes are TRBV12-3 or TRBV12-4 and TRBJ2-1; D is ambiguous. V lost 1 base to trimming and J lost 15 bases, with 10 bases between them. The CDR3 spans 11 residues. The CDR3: CASSLGSVGFF. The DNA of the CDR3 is TGTGCCAGCAGTTTAGGAAGCGTGGGGTTCTTC.

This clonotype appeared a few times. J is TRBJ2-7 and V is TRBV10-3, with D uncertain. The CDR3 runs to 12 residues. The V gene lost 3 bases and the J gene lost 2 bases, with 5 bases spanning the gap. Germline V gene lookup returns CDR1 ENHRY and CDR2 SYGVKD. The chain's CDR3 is CAISEGAYEQYF. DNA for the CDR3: TGTGCCATCAGTGAAGGAGCCTACGAGCAGTACTTC.

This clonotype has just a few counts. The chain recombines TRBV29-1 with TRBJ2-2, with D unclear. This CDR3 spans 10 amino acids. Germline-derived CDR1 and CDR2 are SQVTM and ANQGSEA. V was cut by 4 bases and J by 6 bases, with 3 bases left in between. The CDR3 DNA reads TGCAGCGTTGTCGCCGGGGAGCTGTTTTTT. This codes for CSVVAGELFF.

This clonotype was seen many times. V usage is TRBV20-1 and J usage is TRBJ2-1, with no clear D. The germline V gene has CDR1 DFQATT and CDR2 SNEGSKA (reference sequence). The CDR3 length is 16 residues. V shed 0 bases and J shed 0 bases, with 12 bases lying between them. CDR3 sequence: CSARDPGGSSYNEQFF. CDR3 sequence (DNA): TGCAGTGCTAGAGATCCCGGCGGATCCTCCTACAATGAGCAGTTCTTC.

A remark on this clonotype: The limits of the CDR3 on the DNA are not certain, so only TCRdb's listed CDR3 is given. CDR3 sequence reads: CISVSEADLPGTCHEQYF. This chain connects TRBV7-5 to TRBJ2-7; the table's D call, TRBD2, was not checked against the DNA. TRBV7-5 is a listed pseudogene. Counting both end residues, the CDR3 totals 18 amino acids.

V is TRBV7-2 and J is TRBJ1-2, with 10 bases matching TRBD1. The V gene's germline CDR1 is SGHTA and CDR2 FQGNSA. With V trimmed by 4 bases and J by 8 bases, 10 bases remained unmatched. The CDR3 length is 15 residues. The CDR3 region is CASSYRVMTGGGYTF. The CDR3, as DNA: TGTGCCAGCAGCTACCGGGTGATGACAGGGGGCGGCTACACCTTC.

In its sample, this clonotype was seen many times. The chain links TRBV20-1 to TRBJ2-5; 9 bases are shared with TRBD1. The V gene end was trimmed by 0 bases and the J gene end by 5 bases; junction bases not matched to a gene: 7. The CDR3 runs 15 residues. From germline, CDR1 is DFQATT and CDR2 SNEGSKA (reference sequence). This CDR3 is CSAREKGTGKETQYF. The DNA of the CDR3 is TGCAGTGCTAGAGAGAAAGGGACAGGGAAGGAGACCCAGTACTTC.

CDR3 sequence: CASTPPGLGTDTQYF. The CDR3 DNA sequence: TGTGCCAGTACCCCCCCCGGACTGGGCACAGATACGCAGTATTTT. V gene TRBV19 combines with J gene TRBJ2-3, with D tentatively TRBD2 (5 bases). Looked up from germline, CDR1 is LNHDA and CDR2 is SQIVND (reference sequence). Deletions cut 7 bases from V and 1 base from J, with 15 bases between. This CDR3 is built from 15 residues.

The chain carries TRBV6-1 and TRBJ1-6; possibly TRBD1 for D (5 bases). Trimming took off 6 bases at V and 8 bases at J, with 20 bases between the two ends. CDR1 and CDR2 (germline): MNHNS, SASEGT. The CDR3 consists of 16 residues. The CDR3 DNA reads TGTGCCAGCAGCACCCAGTGGGGCAGGGTGGATTCACCCCTCCACTTT. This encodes CASSTQWGRVDSPLHF.

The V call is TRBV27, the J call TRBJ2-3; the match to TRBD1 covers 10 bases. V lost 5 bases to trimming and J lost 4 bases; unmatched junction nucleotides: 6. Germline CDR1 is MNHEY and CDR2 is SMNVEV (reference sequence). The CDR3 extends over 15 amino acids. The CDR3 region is CASSPRDRGADTQYF. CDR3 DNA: TGTGCCAGCAGTCCCCGGGACAGGGGTGCAGATACGCAGTATTTT.

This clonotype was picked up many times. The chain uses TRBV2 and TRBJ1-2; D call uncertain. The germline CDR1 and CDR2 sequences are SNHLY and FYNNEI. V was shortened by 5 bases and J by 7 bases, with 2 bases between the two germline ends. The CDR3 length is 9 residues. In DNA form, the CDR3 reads TGTGCCAGCAGTATTGGCTACACCTTC. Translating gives CASSIGYTF.

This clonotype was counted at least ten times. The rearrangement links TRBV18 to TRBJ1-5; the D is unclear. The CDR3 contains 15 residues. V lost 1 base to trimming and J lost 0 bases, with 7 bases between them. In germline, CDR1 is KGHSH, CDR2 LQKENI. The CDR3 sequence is CASSPQVDSNQPQHF. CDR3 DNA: TGTGCCAGCTCACCACAGGTAGATAGCAATCAGCCCCAGCATTTT. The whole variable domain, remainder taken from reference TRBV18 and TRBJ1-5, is NAGVMQNPRHLVRRRGQEARLRCSPMKGHSHVYWYRQLPEEGLKFMVYLQKENIIDESGMPKERFSAEFPKEGPSILRIQQVVRGDSAAYFCASSPQVDSNQPQHFGDGTRLSIL.

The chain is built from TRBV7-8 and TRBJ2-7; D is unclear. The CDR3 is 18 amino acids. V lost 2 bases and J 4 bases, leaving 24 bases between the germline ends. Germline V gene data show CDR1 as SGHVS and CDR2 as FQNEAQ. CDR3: CASSLRTEIDAVEYEQYF. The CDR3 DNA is TGTGCCAGCAGCTTACGAACGGAGATAGATGCGGTGGAATACGAGCAGTACTTC.